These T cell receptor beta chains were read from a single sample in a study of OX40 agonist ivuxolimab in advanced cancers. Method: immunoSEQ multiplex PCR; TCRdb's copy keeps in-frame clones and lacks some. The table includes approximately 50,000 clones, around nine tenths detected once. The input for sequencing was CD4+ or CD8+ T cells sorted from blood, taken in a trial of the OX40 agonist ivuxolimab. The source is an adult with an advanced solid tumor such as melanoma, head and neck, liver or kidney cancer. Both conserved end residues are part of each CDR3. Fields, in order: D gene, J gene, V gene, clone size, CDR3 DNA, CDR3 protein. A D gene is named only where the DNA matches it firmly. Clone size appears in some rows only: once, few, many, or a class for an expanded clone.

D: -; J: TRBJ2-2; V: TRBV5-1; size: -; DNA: TGCGCCAGCAGCTTGTCGGCCCGAGGTACGAACACCGGGGAGCTGTTTTTT; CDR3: CASSLSARGTNTGELFF
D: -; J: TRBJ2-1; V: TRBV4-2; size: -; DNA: TGTGCCAGCAGCCAAGGAGTGGAGGGATCCTACAATGAGCAGTTCTTC; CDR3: CASSQGVEGSYNEQFF
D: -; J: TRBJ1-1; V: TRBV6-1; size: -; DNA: TGTGCCGTGCGACAGCTCGGGAACACTGAAGCTTTCTTT; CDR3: CAVRQLGNTEAFF
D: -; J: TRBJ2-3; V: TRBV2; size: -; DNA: TGTGCCAGCAGTAGCTCCGGGATTTCGGGCACAGATACGCAGTATTTT; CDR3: CASSSSGISGTDTQYF
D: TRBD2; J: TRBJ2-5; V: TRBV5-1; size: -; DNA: TGCGCCAGCAGCCCGGGACTAGCGGGAACAGAGACCCAGTACTTC; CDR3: CASSPGLAGTETQYF
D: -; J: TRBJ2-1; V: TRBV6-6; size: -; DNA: TGTGCCAGCAGTTACGGCAACCTAGGTAATGAGCAGTTCTTC; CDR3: CASSYGNLGNEQFF
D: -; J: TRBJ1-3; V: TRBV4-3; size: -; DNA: TGCGCCAGCAGCCAAGAAGGGGGCTCTGGAAACACCATATATTTT; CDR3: CASSQEGGSGNTIYF
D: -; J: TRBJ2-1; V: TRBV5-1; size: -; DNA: TGCGCCAGCAGCTTGGGGGACTACAATGAGCAGTTCTTC; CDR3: CASSLGDYNEQFF
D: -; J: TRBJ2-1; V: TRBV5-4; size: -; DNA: TGTGCCAGCAGCTTGCCGCACCTTGGGGACAATGAGCAGTTCTTC; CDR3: CASSLPHLGDNEQFF
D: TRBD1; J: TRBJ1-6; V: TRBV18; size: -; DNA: TGTGCCAGCTCACCAAACCAGGGACAGTTCGATAATTCACCCCTCCACTTT; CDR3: CASSPNQGQFDNSPLHF
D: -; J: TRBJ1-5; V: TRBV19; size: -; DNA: TGTGCCAGTAGTCCCCGCCTCACAGTGATCAATCAGCCCCAGCATTTT; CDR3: CASSPRLTVINQPQHF
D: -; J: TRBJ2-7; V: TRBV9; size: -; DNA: TGTGCCAGCAGCGTAGAACACCAGGGAATGCAGTACTTC; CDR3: CASSVEHQGMQYF
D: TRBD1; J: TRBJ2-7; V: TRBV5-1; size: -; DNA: TGCGCCGGCACTATTTCGGCAGGGGGCTCCTACGAGCAGTACTTC; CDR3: CAGTISAGGSYEQYF
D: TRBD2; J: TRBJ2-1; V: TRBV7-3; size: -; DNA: TGTGCCAGCAGTATCCAGCGGGAGCGCAATGAGCAGTTCTTC; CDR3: CASSIQRERNEQFF
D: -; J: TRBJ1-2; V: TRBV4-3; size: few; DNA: TGCGCCAGCAGCCAGGAGTTCGACAGAAACTATGGCTACACCTTC; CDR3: CASSQEFDRNYGYTF
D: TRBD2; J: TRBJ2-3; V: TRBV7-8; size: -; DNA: TGTGCCAGCAGCTATAAGCGGGATCTCACAGATACGCAGTATTTT; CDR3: CASSYKRDLTDTQYF
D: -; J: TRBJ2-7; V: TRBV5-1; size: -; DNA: TGCGCCAGCAGACTCAGGGACTCGGAATCATACGAGCAGTACTTC; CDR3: CASRLRDSESYEQYF
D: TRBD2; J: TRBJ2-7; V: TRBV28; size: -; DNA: TGTGCCAGCAGGGGAGGGACTAGCGGCTACGAGCAGTACTTC; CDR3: CASRGGTSGYEQYF
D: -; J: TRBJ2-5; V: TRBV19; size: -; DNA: TGTGCCAGTAGCCAAGATACCCAAGAGACCCAGTACTTC; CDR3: CASSQDTQETQYF
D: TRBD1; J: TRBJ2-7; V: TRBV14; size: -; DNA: TGTGCCAGCAGCACCAAGGACAGGGGGCTCTACGAGCAGTACTTC; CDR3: CASSTKDRGLYEQYF
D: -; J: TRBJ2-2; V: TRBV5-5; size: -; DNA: TGTGCCAGCAGCTTGGCCTTCTCCGCCGGGGAGCTGTTTTTT; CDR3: CASSLAFSAGELFF
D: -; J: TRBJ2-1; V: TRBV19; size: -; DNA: TGTGCCAGTAGTGTAGGGTACAATGAGCAGTTCTTC; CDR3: CASSVGYNEQFF
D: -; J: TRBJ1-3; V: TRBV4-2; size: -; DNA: TGTGCCAGCAGCCAAGATTCTGGAAACACCATATATTTT; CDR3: CASSQDSGNTIYF
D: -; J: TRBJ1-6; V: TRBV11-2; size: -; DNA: TGTGCCAGCAGCTCCGGGACCTGGCCTTCACCCCTCCACTTT; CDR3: CASSSGTWPSPLHF
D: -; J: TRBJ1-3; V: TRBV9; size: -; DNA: TGTGCCAGCAGCGTAAGGCCCGCGGGGCCGGGTGGAAACACCATATATTTT; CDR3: CASSVRPAGPGGNTIYF
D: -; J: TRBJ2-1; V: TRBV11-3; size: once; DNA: TGTGCCAGCAGCTTAGGGGGTCCACCCTCCTACAATGAGCAGTTCTTC; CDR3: CASSLGGPPSYNEQFF
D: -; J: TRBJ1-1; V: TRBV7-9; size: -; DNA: TGTGCCAGCAGCTTAGGAGGGGCCGGTGACACTGAAGCTTTCTTT; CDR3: CASSLGGAGDTEAFF
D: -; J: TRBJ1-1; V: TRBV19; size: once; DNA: TGTGCCAGTAGACCAGCGCGTGGATGGAACACTGAAGCTTTCTTT; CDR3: CASRPARGWNTEAFF
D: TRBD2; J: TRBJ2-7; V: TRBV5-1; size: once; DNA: TGCGCCAGCAGCTCCCCCCCTAGCGGGAGGTACGAGCAGTACTTC; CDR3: CASSSPPSGRYEQYF
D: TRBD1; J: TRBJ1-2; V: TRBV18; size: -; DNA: TGTGCCAGCTCACCTGGGGACAGCCGTTATGGCTACACCTTC; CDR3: CASSPGDSRYGYTF
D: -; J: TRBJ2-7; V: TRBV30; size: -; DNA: TGTGCCTGGAGTGCAGAATACGAGCAGTACTTC; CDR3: CAWSAEYEQYF
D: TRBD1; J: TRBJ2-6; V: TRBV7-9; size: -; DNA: TGTGCCAGCAGCTCTACAGGGGCTGGGGCCAACGTCCTGACTTTC; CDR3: CASSSTGAGANVLTF
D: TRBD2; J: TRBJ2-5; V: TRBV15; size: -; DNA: TGTGCCACCAGCAGATTAGCGGGAGCAAGGGAGACCCAGTACTTC; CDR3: CATSRLAGARETQYF
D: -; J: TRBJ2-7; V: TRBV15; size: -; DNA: TGTGCCACCAGCAGAGATCCCAAGAACTACGAGCAGTACTTC; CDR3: CATSRDPKNYEQYF
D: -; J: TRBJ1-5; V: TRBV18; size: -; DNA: TGTGCCAGCTCACCACTTCCGGCCCCCACGGGCCCAAATCAGCCCCAGCATTTT; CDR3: CASSPLPAPTGPNQPQHF
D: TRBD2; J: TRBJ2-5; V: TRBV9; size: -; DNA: TGTGCCAGCAGCCAAGGCGGGGGAGGCGGAGAGACCCAGTACTTC; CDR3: CASSQGGGGGETQYF
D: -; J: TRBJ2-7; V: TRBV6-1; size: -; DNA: TGTGCCAGCAGTGGACAGAGAAATATATACTTC; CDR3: CASSGQRNIYF
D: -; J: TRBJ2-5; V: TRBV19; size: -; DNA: TGTGCCAGTAATCCGCTTATGGACGCCCAAGAGACCCAGTACTTC; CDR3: CASNPLMDAQETQYF
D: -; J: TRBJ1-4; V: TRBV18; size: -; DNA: TGTGCCAGCTCACCGGTGCAGTCAAATGAAAAACTGTTTTTT; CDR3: CASSPVQSNEKLFF
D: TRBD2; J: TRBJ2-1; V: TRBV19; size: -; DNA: TGTGCCAGTAGTATGCCCGGGAGGCCCTCCCTCAACAATGAGCAGTTCTTC; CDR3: CASSMPGRPSLNNEQFF
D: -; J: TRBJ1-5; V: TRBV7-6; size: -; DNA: TGTGCCAGCAGCTTGGGCAGGGTTGAGCAGCCCCAGCATTTT; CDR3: CASSLGRVEQPQHF
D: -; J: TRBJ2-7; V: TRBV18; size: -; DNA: TGTGCCAGCTCACCTTCCTCCTACGAGCAGTACTTC; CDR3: CASSPSSYEQYF
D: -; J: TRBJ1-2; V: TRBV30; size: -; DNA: TGTGCCTGGAGTGTCTCCGGGAACGGTGGCTACACCTTC; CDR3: CAWSVSGNGGYTF
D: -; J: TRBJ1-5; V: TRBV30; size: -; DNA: TGTGCCTGGAATGAGGGAGGCAATCAGCCCCAGCATTTT; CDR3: CAWNEGGNQPQHF
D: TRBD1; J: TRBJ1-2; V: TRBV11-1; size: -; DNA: TGTGCCAGCAGCCACCCAGGGGGCGGTGGCTACACCTTC; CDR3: CASSHPGGGGYTF
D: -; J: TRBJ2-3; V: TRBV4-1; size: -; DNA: TGCGCCAGCAGCTTCTTGGGTCGTCAGATAGGGGATACGCAGTATTTT; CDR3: CASSFLGRQIGDTQYF
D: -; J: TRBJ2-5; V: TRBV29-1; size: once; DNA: TGCAGCGTTTCTATTCGGGACAAAGAGACCCAGTACTTC; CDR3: CSVSIRDKETQYF
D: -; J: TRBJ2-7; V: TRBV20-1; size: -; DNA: TGCAGTGCCGGGACCATTTACGAGCAGTACTTC; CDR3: CSAGTIYEQYF
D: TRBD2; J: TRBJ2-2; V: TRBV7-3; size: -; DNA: TGTGCCAGCAGCCGAACTAGCGGGAGATCGGGGGAGCTGTTTTTT; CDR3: CASSRTSGRSGELFF
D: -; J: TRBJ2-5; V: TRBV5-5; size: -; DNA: TGTGCCAGCAGCCAAGATAGTGAGACCCAGTACTTC; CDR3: CASSQDSETQYF